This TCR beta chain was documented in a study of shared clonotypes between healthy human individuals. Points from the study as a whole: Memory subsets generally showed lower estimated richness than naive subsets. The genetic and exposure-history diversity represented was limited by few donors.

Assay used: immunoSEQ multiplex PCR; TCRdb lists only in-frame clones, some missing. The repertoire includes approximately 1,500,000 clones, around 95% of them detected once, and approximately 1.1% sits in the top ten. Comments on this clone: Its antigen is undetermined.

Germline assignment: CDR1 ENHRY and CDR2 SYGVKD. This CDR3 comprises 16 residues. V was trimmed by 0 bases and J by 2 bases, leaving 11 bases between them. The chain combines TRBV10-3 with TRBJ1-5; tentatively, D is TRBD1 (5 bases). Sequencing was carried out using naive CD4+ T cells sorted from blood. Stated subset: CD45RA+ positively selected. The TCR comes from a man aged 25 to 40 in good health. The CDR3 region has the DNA TGTGCCATCAGTGAGTCGAGTCGACAGCGCAATCAGCCCCAGCATTTT. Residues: CAISESSRQRNQPQHF.